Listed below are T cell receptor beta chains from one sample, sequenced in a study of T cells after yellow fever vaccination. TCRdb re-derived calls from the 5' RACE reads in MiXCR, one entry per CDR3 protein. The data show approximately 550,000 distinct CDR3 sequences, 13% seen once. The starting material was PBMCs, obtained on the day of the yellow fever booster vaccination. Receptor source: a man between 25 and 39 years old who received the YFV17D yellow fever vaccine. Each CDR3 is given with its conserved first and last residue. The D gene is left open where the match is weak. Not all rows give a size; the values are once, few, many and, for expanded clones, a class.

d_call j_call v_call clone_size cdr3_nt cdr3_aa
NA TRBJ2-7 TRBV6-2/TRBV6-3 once TGTGCCAGCAGGACGACTAGACCATCCTCCGAGCAGTACTTC CASRTTRPSSEQYF
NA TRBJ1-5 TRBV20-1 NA TGCAGTGCTAGAGATGGTAGCAATCAGCCCCAGCATTTT CSARDGSNQPQHF
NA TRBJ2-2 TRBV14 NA TGTGCCAGCAGCGACGATAGGTACACGGAGCTGTTTTTT CASSDDRYTELFF
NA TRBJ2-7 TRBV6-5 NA TGTGCCAGCAGTTACTCGTCGAAAACCTACGAGCAGTACTTC CASSYSSKTYEQYF
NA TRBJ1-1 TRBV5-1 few TGCGCCAGCAGTGAGATACAGAACACTGAAGCTTTCTTT CASSEIQNTEAFF
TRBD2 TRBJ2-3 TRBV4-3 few TGCGCCAGCAGCCAAGATCGGACTAGCGGGAGCACAGATACGCAGTATTTT CASSQDRTSGSTDTQYF
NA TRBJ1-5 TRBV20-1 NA TGCAGTGCTAGTCGGGGGGAGATCAATCAGCCCCAGCATTTT CSASRGEINQPQHF
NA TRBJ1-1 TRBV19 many TGTGCCAGTAGTATTCTATGGAACACTGAAGCTTTCTTT CASSILWNTEAFF
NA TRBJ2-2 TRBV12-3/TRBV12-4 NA TGTGCCAGCATTCTCGGGCCACTTCCGTCCGGGGAGCTGTTTTTT CASILGPLPSGELFF
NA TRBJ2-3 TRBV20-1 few TGCAGTGCTAGAGGGGGGGCCGTTGGGACAGATACGCAGTATTTT CSARGGAVGTDTQYF
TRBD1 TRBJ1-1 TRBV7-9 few TGTGCCAGCAGCCGTCACGCCCCGGACAGGGGCGAAGCTTTCTTT CASSRHAPDRGEAFF
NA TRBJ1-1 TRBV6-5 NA TGTGCCAGCAGTTATTCGGGGGGGGTTGAAGCTTTCTTT CASSYSGGVEAFF
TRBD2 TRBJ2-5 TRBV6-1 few TGTGCCAGCAGCCGTACTCCGCCACAGCGGGAGGGCCAAGAGACCCAGTACTTC CASSRTPPQREGQETQYF
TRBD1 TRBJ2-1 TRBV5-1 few TGCGCCAGCAGCCCCGGGGGACAGGGCGCCTACAATGAGCAGTTCTTC CASSPGGQGAYNEQFF
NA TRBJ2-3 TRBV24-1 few TGTGCCACCAGTGATATCCGAGGGAGCATAGATACGCAGTATTTT CATSDIRGSIDTQYF
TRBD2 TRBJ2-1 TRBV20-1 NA TGCAGTGCTGGGAGTGGCGGGAGTTTCTACAATGAGCAGTTCTTC CSAGSGGSFYNEQFF
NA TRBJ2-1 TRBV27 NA TGTGCCAGCAGTTTGTATATCAGGGGAAGGGCCTACAATGAGCAGTTCTTC CASSLYIRGRAYNEQFF
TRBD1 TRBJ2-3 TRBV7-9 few TGTGCCAGCAGACCAAGACAGGGGCCCACAGATACGCAGTATTTT CASRPRQGPTDTQYF
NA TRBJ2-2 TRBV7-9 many TGTGCCAGCAGCTTACTAGACACCGGGGAGCTGTTTTTT CASSLLDTGELFF
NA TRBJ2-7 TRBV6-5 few TGTGCCAGCACCCCGGGCGGCGACGAGCAGTACTTC CASTPGGDEQYF
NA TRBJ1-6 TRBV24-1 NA TGTGCCACCAGTAGAAGACCCAGGGGCTTCTATAATTCACCCCTCCACTTT CATSRRPRGFYNSPLHF
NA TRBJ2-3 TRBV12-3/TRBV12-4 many TGTGCCAGCAGTCCGACTGGACGAAGCACAGATACGCAGTATTTT CASSPTGRSTDTQYF
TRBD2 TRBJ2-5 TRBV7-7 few TGTGCTAGCAGCTTAGGGCTGCTAGCGGGCCTTCAAGAGACCCAGTACTTC CASSLGLLAGLQETQYF
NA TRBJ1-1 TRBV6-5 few TGTGCCAGCAGTTACTCATACAGGGCCACTGAAGCTTTCTTT CASSYSYRATEAFF
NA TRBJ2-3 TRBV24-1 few TGTGCCACCAGTGATTTAGGTGGAAGAGGGACAGATACGCAGTATTTT CATSDLGGRGTDTQYF
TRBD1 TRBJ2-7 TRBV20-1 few TGCAGTGCTAGAGAGCACTCAAACCGGGACAGGCACGAGCAGTACTTC CSAREHSNRDRHEQYF
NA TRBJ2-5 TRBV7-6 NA TGTGCCAGTTCATCGGGGGGCATTGAGACCCAGTACTTC CASSSGGIETQYF
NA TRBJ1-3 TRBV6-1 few TGTGCCAGCAGCCGGGACACAGGGTCTGGAAACACCATATATTTT CASSRDTGSGNTIYF
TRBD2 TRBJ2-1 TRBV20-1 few TGCAGTGCTAGAGGGACTAGCGGAAACAATGAGCAGTTCTTC CSARGTSGNNEQFF
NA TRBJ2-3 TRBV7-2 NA TGTGCCAGCAGCAAGGGGACCAGCACTAGCACAGATACGCAGTATTTT CASSKGTSTSTDTQYF
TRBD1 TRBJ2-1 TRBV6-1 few TGTGCCAGCAGGCCGTACGGGACAGGCTACAATGAGCAGTTCTTC CASRPYGTGYNEQFF
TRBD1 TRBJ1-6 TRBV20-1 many TGCAGTGCTAGAACAGGGGGATATTCACCCCTCCACTTT CSARTGGYSPLHF
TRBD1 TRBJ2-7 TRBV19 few TGTGCCAGTAGCCGAGGGGGCAATAGCATATCCTACGAGCAGTACTTC CASSRGGNSISYEQYF
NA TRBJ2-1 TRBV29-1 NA TGCAGCGTTGTTGGGGGGCTAGAGAATGAGCAGTTCTTC CSVVGGLENEQFF
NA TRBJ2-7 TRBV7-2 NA TGTGCCAGCAGCCCGGGACGGACTTTAGGGCAGTACTTC CASSPGRTLGQYF
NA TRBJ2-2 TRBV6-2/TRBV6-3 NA TGTGCCAGCAGTTACAACGGGGAGCTGTTTTTT CASSYNGELFF
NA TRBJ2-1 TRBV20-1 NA TGCAGTGCTCCTCCCTTTTCCGGGACCCAATACAATGAGCAGTTCTTC CSAPPFSGTQYNEQFF
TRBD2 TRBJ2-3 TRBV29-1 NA TGCAGTTGCCTGGGACTAGCGGCTAGCACAGATACGCAGTATTTT CSCLGLAASTDTQYF
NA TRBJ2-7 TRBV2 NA TGTGCCAGCAGGGACCGGACAGGAGGGGTTAGGGAGCAGTACTTC CASRDRTGGVREQYF
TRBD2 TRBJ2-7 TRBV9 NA TGTGCCAGCAGCCTAGGGACTAGCGGGAGGGCCTACGAGCAGTACTTC CASSLGTSGRAYEQYF
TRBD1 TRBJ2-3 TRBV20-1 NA TGCAGTGCTAGAGAGACGGACAGGGGGCAGGGTACGCAGTATTTT CSARETDRGQGTQYF
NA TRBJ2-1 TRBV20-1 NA TGCAGTGCTAGTACTACCACTCTGCAGTTCTTC CSASTTTLQFF
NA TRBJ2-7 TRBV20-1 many TGCAGTGCTAGAGATAAAACTAGAAGCTCCTACGAGCAGTACTTC CSARDKTRSSYEQYF
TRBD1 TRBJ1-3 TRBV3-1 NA TGTGCCAGCAGCCAGGGCGGGACAGCCCGCTCTGGAAACACCATATATTTT CASSQGGTARSGNTIYF
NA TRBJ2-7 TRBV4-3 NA TGCGCCAGCAGCCAAGATTCCGGGGTCGAGCAGTACTTC CASSQDSGVEQYF
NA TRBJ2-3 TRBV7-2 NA TGTGCCAGCAGCAAAGATCGAGATACGCAGTATTTT CASSKDRDTQYF
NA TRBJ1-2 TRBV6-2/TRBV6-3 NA TGTGCCAGCGCGAACGGTCTAGATGGCTACACCTTC CASANGLDGYTF
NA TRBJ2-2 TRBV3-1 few TGTGCCAGCAGCCAAGTCCTTCTGGGGACCGGGGAGCTGTTTTTT CASSQVLLGTGELFF
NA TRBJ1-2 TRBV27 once TGTGCCAGCAGTTTTCGGGGGCGCGAGAACTATGGCTACACCTTC CASSFRGRENYGYTF
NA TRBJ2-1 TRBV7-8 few TGTGCCAGCAGCTTAAGGGACTTGAGGGATGAGCAGTTCTTC CASSLRDLRDEQFF
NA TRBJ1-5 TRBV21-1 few TGTGCCAGCAGCACCCAACGGGAACGGAGTGGTCAGCCCCAGCATTTT CASSTQRERSGQPQHF
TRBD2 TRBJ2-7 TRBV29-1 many TGCAGCGTTGAGTTCTCGGGGGGCTACGAGCAGTACTTC CSVEFSGGYEQYF